This record looks at one TCR beta chain sequence and its context. Its antigen is unidentified. These data are taken from a study of cytomegalovirus exposure and HLA in healthy donors. V shed 1 base and J shed 3 bases, with 7 bases lying between them. The CDR3 runs 14 residues. Germline V lookup: CDR1 SGHRS, CDR2 YFSETQ. With 60 Vbeta and 13 Jbeta primers, the PCR was carried out. Sequenced by immunoSEQ multiplex PCR; TCRdb stores in-frame clones only, minus some. The table lists 140,000 or so clones, approximately 72% of them singletons. Notes on the study in general: Specificity of three CMV-associated chains for CMV antigens was verified in vitro.

This receptor was obtained from a woman in her sixties or seventies in good health and CMV-seronegative. The sample comprised PBMCs. The rearrangement joins TRBV5-1 to TRBJ2-2; D is possibly TRBD1 (5 bases). CDR3 DNA sequence: TGCGCCAGCAGCTTGTGGGGCGACACCGGGGAGCTGTTTTTT. Its translation: CASSLWGDTGELFF.